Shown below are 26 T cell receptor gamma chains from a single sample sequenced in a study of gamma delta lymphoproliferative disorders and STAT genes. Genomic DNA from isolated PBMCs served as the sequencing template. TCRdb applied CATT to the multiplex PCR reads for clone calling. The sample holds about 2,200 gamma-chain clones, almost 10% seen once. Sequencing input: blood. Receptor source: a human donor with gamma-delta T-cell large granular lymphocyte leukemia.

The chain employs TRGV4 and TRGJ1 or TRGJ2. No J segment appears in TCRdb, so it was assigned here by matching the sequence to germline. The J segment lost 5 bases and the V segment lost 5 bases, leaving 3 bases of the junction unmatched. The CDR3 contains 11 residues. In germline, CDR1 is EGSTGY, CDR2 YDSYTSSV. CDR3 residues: CATWVHYKKLF. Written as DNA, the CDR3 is TGTGCCACCTGGGTGCATTATAAGAAACTCTTT.

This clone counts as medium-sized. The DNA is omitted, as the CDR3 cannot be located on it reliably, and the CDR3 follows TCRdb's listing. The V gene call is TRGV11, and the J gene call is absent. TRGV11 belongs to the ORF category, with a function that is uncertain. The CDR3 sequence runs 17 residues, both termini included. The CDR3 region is CTTVPAGLPLTGWFKIF.

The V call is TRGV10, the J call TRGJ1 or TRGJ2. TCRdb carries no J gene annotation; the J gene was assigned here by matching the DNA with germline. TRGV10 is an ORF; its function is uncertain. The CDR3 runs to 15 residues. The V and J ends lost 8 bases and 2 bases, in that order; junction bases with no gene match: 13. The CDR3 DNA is TGTGCTGCGTGGGATTATCCCCCCGATTATTATAAGAAACTCTTT. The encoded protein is CAAWDYPPDYYKKLF.

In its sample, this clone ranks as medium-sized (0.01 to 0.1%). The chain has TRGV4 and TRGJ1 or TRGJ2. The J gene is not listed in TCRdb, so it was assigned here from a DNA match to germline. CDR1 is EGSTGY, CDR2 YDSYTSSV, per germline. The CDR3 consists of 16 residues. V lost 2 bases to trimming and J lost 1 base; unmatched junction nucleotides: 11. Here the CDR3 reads CATWDDHLHNYYKKLF. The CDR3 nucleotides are TGTGCCACCTGGGATGACCATCTCCACAATTATTATAAGAAACTCTTT.

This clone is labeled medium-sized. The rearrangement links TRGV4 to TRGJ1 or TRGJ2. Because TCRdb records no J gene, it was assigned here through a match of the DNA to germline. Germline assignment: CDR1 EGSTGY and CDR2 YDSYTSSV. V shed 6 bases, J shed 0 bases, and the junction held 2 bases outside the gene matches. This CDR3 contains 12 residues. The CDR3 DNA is TGTGCCACCTGGACGAATTATTATAAGAAACTCTTT. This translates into CATWTNYYKKLF.

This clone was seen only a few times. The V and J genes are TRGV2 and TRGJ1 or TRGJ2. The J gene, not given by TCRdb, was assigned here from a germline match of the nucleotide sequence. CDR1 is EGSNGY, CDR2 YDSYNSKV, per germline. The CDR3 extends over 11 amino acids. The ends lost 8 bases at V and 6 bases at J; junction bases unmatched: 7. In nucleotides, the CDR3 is TGTGCCACCTCCCCTACTTATAAGAAACTCTTT. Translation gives CATSPTYKKLF.

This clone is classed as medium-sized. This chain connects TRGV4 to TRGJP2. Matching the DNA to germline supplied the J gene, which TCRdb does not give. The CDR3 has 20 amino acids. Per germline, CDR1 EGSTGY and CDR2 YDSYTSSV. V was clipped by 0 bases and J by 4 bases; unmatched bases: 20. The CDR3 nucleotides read TGTGCCACCTGGGATGGGCGGCGGTCTAATGGGCGGGTTAGTGATTGGATCAAGACGTTT. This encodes CATWDGRRSNGRVSDWIKTF.

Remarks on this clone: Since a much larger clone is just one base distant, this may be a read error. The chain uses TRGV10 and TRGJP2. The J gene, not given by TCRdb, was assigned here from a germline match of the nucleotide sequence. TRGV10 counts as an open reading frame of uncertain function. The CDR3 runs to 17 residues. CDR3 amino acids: CAAWDSWGGRSGWIKTF. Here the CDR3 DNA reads TGTGCTGCGTGGGATTCTTGGGGGGGCCGTAGTGGTTGGATCAAGACGTTT.

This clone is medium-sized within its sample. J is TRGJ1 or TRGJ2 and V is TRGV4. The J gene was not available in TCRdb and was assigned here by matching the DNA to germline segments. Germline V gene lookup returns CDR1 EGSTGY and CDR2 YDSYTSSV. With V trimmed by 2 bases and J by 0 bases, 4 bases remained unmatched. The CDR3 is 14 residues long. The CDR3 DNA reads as TGTGCCACCTGGGATGCCTCGAATTATTATAAGAAACTCTTT. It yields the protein CATWDASNYYKKLF.

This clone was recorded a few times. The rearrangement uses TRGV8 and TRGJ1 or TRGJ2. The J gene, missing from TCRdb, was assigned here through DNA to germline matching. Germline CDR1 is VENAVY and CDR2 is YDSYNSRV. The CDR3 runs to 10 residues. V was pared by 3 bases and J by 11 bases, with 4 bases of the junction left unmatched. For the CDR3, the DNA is TGTGCCACCTGGGATGGTGAGAAACTCTTT. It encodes CATWDGEKLF.

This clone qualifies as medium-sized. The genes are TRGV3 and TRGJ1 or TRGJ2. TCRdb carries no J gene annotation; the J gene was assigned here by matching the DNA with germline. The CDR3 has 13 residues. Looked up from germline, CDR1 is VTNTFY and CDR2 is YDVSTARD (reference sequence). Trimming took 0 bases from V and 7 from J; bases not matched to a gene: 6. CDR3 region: CATWDRHRYKKLF. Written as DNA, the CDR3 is TGTGCCACCTGGGACAGGCATCGATATAAGAAACTCTTT.

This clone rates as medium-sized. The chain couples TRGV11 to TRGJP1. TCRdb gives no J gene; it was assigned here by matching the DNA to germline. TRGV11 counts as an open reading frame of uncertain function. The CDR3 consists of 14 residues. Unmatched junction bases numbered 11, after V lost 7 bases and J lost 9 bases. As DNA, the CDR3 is TGTGCCTGCTGGATAGCTCTCTGTTGTTGGTTCAAGATATTT. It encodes CACWIALCCWFKIF.

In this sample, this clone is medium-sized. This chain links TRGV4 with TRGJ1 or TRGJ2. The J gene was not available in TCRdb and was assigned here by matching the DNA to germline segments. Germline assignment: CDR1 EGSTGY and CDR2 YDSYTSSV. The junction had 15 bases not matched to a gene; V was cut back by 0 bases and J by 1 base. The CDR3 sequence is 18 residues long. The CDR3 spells CATWDGLIGDRNYYKKLF. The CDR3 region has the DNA TGTGCCACCTGGGATGGGCTTATTGGCGACAGAAATTATTATAAGAAACTCTTT.

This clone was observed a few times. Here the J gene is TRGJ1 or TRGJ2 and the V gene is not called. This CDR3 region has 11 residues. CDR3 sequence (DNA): TGTGCCTGCCCCTATATTGCTAAGAAACTCTTT. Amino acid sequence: CACPYIAKKLF.

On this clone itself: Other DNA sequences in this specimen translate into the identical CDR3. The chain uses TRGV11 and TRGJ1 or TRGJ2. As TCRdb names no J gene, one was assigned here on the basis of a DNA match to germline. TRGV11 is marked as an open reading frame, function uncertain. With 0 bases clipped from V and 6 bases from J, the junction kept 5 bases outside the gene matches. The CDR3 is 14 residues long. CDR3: CACWIRHVSYKKLF. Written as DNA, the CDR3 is TGTGCCTGCTGGATTAGGCACGTTTCTTATAAGAAACTCTTT.

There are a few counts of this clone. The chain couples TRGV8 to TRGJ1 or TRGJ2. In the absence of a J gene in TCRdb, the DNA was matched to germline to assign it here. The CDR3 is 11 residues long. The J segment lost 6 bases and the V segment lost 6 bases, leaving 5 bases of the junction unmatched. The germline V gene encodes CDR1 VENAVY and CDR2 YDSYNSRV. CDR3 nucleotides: TGTGCCACCTGGAAGGTTTATAAGAAACTCTTT. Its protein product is CATWKVYKKLF.

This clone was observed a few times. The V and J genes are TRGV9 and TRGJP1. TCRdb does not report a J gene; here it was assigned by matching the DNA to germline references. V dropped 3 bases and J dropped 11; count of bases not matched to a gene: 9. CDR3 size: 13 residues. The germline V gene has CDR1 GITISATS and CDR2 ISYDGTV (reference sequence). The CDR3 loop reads CALWELPGWFKIF. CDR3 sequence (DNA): TGTGCCTTGTGGGAGCTCCCAGGGTGGTTCAAGATATTT.

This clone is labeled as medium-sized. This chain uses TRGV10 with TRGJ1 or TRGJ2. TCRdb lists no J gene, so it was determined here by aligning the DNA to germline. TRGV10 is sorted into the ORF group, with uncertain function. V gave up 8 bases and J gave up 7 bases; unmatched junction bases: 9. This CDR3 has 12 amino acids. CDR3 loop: CAAWGFSYKKLF. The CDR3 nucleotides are TGTGCTGCGTGGGGATTTAGCTATAAGAAACTCTTT.

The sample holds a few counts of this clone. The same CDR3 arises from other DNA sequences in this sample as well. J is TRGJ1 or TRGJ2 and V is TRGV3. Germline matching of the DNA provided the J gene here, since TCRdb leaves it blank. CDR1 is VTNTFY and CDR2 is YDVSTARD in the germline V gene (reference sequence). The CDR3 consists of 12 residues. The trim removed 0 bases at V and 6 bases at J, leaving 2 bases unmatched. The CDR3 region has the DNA TGTGCCACCTGGGACAGGCGTTATAAGAAACTCTTT. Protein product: CATWDRRYKKLF.

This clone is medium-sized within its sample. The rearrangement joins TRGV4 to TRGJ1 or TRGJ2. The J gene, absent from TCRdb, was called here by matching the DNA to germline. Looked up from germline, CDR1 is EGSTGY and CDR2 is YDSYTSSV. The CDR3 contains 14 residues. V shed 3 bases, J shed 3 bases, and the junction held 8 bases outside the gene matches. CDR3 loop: CATWDRTGYYKKLF. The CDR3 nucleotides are TGTGCCACCTGGGATCGTACAGGTTATTATAAGAAACTCTTT.

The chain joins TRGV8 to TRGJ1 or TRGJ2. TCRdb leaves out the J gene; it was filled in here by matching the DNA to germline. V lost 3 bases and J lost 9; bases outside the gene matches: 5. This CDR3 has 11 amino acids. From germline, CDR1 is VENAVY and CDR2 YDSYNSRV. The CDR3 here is CATWDRPKKLF. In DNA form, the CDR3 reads TGTGCCACCTGGGATCGACCTAAGAAACTCTTT.

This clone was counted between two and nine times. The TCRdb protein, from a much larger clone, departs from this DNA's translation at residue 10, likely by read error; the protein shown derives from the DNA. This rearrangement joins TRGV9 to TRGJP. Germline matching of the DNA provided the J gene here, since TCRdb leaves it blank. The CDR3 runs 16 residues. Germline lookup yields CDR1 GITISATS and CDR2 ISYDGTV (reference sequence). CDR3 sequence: CALWEVRELDKKIKVF. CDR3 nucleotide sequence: TGTGCCTTGTGGGAGGTGCGTGAGTTGGACAAAAAAATCAAGGTATTT.

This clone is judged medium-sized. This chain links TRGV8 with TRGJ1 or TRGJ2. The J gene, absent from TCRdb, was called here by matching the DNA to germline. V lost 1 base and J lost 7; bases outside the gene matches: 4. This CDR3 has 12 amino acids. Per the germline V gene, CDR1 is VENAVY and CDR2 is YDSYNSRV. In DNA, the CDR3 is TGTGCCACCTGGGATAGAGGGTATAAGAAACTCTTT. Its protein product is CATWDRGYKKLF.

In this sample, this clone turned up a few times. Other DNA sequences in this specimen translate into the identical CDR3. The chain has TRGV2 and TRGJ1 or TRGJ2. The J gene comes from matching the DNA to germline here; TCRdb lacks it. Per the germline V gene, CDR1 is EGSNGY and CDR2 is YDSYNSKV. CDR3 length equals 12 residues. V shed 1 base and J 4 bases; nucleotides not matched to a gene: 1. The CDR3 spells CATWDGYYKKLF. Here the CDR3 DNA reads TGTGCCACCTGGGACGGATATTATAAGAAACTCTTT.

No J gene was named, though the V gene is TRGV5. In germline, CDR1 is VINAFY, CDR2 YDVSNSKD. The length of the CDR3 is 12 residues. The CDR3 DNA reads TGTGCCACCTGGACCTTGGCAGTGGAACAACACTTT. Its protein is CATWTLAVEQHF.

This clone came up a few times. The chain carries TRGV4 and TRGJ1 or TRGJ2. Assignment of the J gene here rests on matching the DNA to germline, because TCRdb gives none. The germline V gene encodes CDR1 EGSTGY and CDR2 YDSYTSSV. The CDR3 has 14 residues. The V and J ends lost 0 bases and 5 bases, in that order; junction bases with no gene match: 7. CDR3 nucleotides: TGTGCCACCTGGGATGGGCCGAGAGATTATAAGAAACTCTTT. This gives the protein CATWDGPRDYKKLF.